One and the same sample provided the 8 T cell receptor beta chains below, sequenced in a study of T-cell reconstitution after alpha-beta-depleted transplantation in children. It was with unique molecular identifiers that the TCRbeta library was prepared. TCRdb itself ran the PCR reads through MiXCR, one entry per CDR3 protein. The profile shows a few hundred thousand distinct CDR3 sequences, approximately 30% of them singletons. The sample here was PBMCs, taken before TCRalphabeta/CD19-depleted stem cell transplant. The receptors originated from a boy in the first two years of life with Wiskott-Aldrich syndrome, due to receive a stem cell transplant.

The chain joins TRBV28 to TRBJ2-3; D is unresolved. This CDR3 region has 10 residues. Germline V gives CDR1 MDHEN, CDR2 SYDVKM. V dropped 6 bases and J dropped 8 bases, with 6 bases sitting between them. The CDR3 loop reads CASRGGTQYF. The DNA for the CDR3 is TGTGCCAGCAGGGGCGGTACGCAGTATTTT. The full variable domain, its missing parts supplied by reference TRBV28 and TRBJ2-3, is DVKVTQSSRYLVKRTGEKVFLECVQDMDHENMFWYRQDPGLGLRLIYFSYDVKMKEKGDIPEGYSVSREKKERFSLILESASTNQTSMYLCASRGGTQYFGPGTRLTVL.

This clonotype turned up a few times. This chain uses TRBV28 with TRBJ1-2, with D possibly matching TRBD1 (5 bases). The V end was cut by 7 bases, the J end by 5 bases, with 14 bases between. Looked up from germline, CDR1 is MDHEN and CDR2 is SYDVKM. This CDR3 is built from 13 residues. This CDR3 is CASTGTAKYGYTF. The CDR3 DNA follows: TGTGCCAGCACGGGGACGGCGAAGTATGGCTACACCTTC.

The CDR3 spells CASSSWELFSDGYTF. The DNA of the CDR3 is TGTGCCAGCAGCTCCTGGGAACTCTTCTCCGACGGCTACACCTTC. V usage is TRBV25-1 and J usage is TRBJ1-2; D unclear. V was shortened by 6 bases and J by 8 bases, with 22 bases between the two germline ends. Germline V gene data show CDR1 as MGHDK and CDR2 as SYGVNS. This CDR3 has 15 amino acids.

As regards this clonotype: A junction end diverges from the germline sequence, so it may reflect a read error. The chain carries TRBV20-1 and TRBJ2-2; no reliable D call. The germline V gene encodes CDR1 DFQATT and CDR2 SNEGSKA (reference sequence). This CDR3 contains 14 residues. The CDR3 loop is CCAREHTWSGELFF. The CDR3 DNA reads as TGCTGTGCTAGAGAGCACACTTGGTCCGGGGAGCTGTTTTTT.

The J gene is TRBJ2-3, the V gene TRBV18; TRBD1 matches at 9 bases. With V trimmed by 3 bases and J by 9 bases, 10 bases remained unmatched. The CDR3 runs 15 residues. The germline V gene encodes CDR1 KGHSH and CDR2 LQKENI. CDR3 nucleotides: TGTGCCAGCTCACCGATGGACAGGGGCCATTTCACGCAGTATTTT. Protein sequence: CASSPMDRGHFTQYF.

The chain employs TRBV28 and TRBJ1-5; unclear D gene. Between the trimmed V and J ends, which lost 6 bases and 0 bases, there was a span of 9 bases. Germline CDR1 is MDHEN and CDR2 is SYDVKM. The CDR3 consists of 14 residues. In DNA form, the CDR3 reads TGTGCCAGCAGATTCATATTTAGCAATCAGCCCCAGCATTTT. Its protein is CASRFIFSNQPQHF.

This clonotype was found a few times. V and J are TRBV5-1 and TRBJ2-1; D not certain. The CDR3 is 16 amino acids. CDR1 and CDR2 (germline): SGHRS, YFSETQ. Trimming removed 4 bases from V and 0 bases from J, with 14 bases in between. In DNA form, the CDR3 reads TGCGCCAGCAGCAAACCGACATGGAGCTCCTACAATGAGCAGTTCTTC. Its translation is CASSKPTWSSYNEQFF.

The rearrangement links TRBV5-1 to TRBJ2-7, with 7 bases identical to TRBD1. V was pared by 1 base and J by 0 bases, with 4 bases of the junction left unmatched. Germline assignment: CDR1 SGHRS and CDR2 YFSETQ. The CDR3 sequence is 15 residues long. The CDR3 loop is CASSLTGDSSYEQYF. The CDR3 DNA reads TGCGCCAGCAGCTTGACAGGGGATAGCTCCTACGAGCAGTACTTC.